The next 10 T cell receptor beta chains were all read from a single sample in a study of control samples from healthy donors and cancer patients. Only in-frame clones appear in the TCRdb table, and some are missing; sequencing was by immunoSEQ multiplex PCR. The sample consists of about 130,000 clones, roughly 91% of them appearing once. Sequencing input: PBMCs. These receptors came from a man in his fifties or sixties with head and neck cancer.

A single count supports this clone. V gene TRBV19 combines with J gene TRBJ2-6, with D perhaps assigned TRBD1 or TRBD2 (5 bases each). The ends were cut back, 3 bases at V and 2 bases at J, with 5 bases in the middle. Looked up from germline, CDR1 is LNHDA and CDR2 is SQIVND (reference sequence). The CDR3 is 14 residues long. The chain's CDR3 is CASSMGAGANVLTF. The CDR3 coding sequence is TGTGCCAGTAGTATGGGGGCTGGGGCCAACGTCCTGACTTTC.

The chain recombines TRBV3-1 (or the pseudogene TRBV3-2) with TRBJ1-6; D unclear. The CDR3 covers 15 residues. Germline V gene sequence: CDR1 LGHDT, CDR2 YNNKEL (reference sequence). V gave up 3 bases and J gave up 3 bases, with 9 bases separating them. CDR3 loop: CASSQAAFYNSPLHF. CDR3 coding DNA: TGTGCCAGCAGCCAGGCAGCCTTCTATAATTCACCCCTCCACTTT.

V is TRBV7-2 and J is TRBJ1-1; TRBD1 aligns across 10 bases. V was pared by 5 bases and J by 7 bases, with 19 bases of the junction left unmatched. This CDR3 is 18 amino acids long. The germline V gene has CDR1 SGHTA and CDR2 FQGNSA. In DNA form, the CDR3 reads TGTGCCAGCAGCGGTAGGGCGTCGGGACAGGGGCCTAAGAATGAAGCTTTCTTT. It codes for CASSGRASGQGPKNEAFF.

The gene calls are TRBV4-2 and TRBJ1-1; TRBD1 is a possible D gene (5 bases). Per the germline V gene, CDR1 is LGHNA and CDR2 is YNFKEQ. Trimming took off 0 bases at V and 2 bases at J, with 10 bases between the two ends. The CDR3 totals 15 residues. The CDR3 is CASSQDYDRNTEAFF. CDR3 sequence (DNA): TGTGCCAGCAGCCAAGATTATGACAGAAACACTGAAGCTTTCTTT.

This chain links TRBV7-8 with TRBJ1-1, with a tentative D call TRBD1 (5 bases). V gave up 5 bases and J gave up 0 bases, with 16 bases separating them. The CDR3 extends over 16 amino acids. Germline V gene sequence: CDR1 SGHVS, CDR2 FQNEAQ. The CDR3, as DNA: TGTGCCAGCAGCCTCGGGGGTAAGGGCATGAACACTGAAGCTTTCTTT. It encodes CASSLGGKGMNTEAFF.

This clone is categorized as medium-sized. V gene TRBV11-2 combines with J gene TRBJ2-7; weak D call: TRBD1 (6 bases). CDR3 length: 14 residues. From germline, CDR1 is SGHAT and CDR2 FQNNGV. The ends were cut back, 6 bases at V and 4 bases at J, with 16 bases in the middle. Here the CDR3 DNA reads TGTGCCAGCAGTACACGACAGGCTTCTTACGAGCAGTACTTC. Protein: CASSTRQASYEQYF.

The chain combines TRBV2 with TRBJ1-4; TRBD1 matches at 11 bases. The germline V gene encodes CDR1 SNHLY and CDR2 FYNNEI. V lost 6 bases, J lost 11 bases, and 8 bases stayed unmatched. The CDR3 consists of 14 residues. DNA for the CDR3: TGTGCCAGCAGGGCCGGGACAGGGGGGGAGAAACTGTTTTTT. The encoded protein is CASRAGTGGEKLFF.

The CDR3 DNA follows: TGTGCCAGCAGTTCCCCTACAGGGCGACTCTCCTACGAGCAGTACTTC. It specifies CASSSPTGRLSYEQYF. The gene calls are TRBV27 and TRBJ2-7, with a weak D call TRBD1 (6 bases). V dropped 4 bases and J dropped 0 bases, with 16 bases sitting between them. The CDR3 has 16 amino acids. Germline V gene data show CDR1 as MNHEY and CDR2 as SMNVEV (reference sequence).

This chain joins TRBV6-1 and TRBJ2-3; 12 nucleotides match TRBD2. Losses at the gene ends were 4 bases for V and 4 bases for J; bases not matched to a gene: 12. In germline, CDR1 is MNHNS, CDR2 SASEGT. CDR3 size: 18 residues. The CDR3 reads CASSGLAGGRFVADTQYF. In DNA form, the CDR3 reads TGTGCCAGCAGTGGCCTAGCGGGGGGGCGCTTTGTGGCAGATACGCAGTATTTT.

V usage is TRBV18 and J usage is TRBJ1-1; perhaps TRBD1 as D (5 bases). V was trimmed by 8 bases and J by 0 bases, leaving 16 bases between them. This CDR3 contains 15 residues. From germline, CDR1 is KGHSH and CDR2 LQKENI. The CDR3 loop is CASTALGVLNTEAFF. Here the CDR3 DNA reads TGTGCCAGCACCGCCCTAGGGGTACTGAACACTGAAGCTTTCTTT.